This is a list of T cell receptor beta chains from one sample in a study of T cell changes during pregnancy in multiple sclerosis. Here immunoSEQ multiplex PCR was the method, and the copy in TCRdb shows in-frame clones only, minus some. The table lists roughly 38,000 clones, 91% of them singletons. The sample in question was CD4+ T cells from peripheral blood mononuclear cells, obtained in the second trimester of pregnancy. The receptors shown here come from a female donor in good health, enrolled as a control in a pregnancy study. CDR3s include the opening cysteine and the closing phenylalanine or tryptophan. The D gene is left open where the match is weak.

j_call v_call d_call cdr3_aa cdr3_nt
TRBJ2-2 TRBV7-9 TRBD2 CASSSSWGGTGELFF TGTGCCAGCAGCTCCTCCTGGGGGGGCACCGGGGAGCTGTTTTTT
TRBJ1-4 TRBV19 TRBD1 CASTYQQGAIEKLFF TGTGCCAGTACCTATCAACAGGGGGCTATTGAAAAACTGTTTTTT
TRBJ1-6 TRBV19 - CASSIEGLTLHF TGTGCCAGTAGTATAGAGGGGCTTACCCTCCACTTT
TRBJ1-1 TRBV6-5 TRBD1 CASSYADRPGTEAFF TGTGCCAGCAGTTACGCGGACAGGCCGGGCACTGAAGCTTTCTTT
TRBJ1-1 TRBV7-8 TRBD1 CASSLGPGGLEAFF TGTGCCAGCAGCTTAGGTCCAGGGGGCCTTGAAGCTTTCTTT
TRBJ1-1 TRBV6-6 - CAYGQHFTEAFF TGTGCGTACGGACAGCACTTCACTGAAGCTTTCTTT
TRBJ2-5 TRBV6-5 - CASSYRGQETQYF TGTGCCAGCAGTTACAGGGGCCAAGAGACCCAGTACTTC
TRBJ2-3 TRBV5-1 TRBD1 CASSSAGTGGARLIDTQYF TGCGCCAGCAGCTCAGCCGGGACAGGGGGCGCAAGGCTCATAGATACGCAGTATTTT
TRBJ1-1 TRBV20-1 - CSADLQGPPPF TGCAGTGCAGATCTACAGGGACCCCCTCCCTTT
TRBJ2-2 TRBV11-2 - CASSPRGVAVLGGELFF TGTGCCAGCAGCCCCAGGGGGGTAGCGGTTCTAGGGGGGGAGCTGTTTTTT
TRBJ1-2 TRBV7-9 - CASSLSTSPIGYTF TGTGCCAGCAGCTTAAGTACGTCTCCTATCGGCTACACCTTC
TRBJ2-7 TRBV7-6 TRBD1 CASSQDRGVYEQYF TGTGCCAGCAGCCAAGACAGGGGTGTGTACGAGCAGTACTTC
TRBJ2-3 TRBV7-3 TRBD2 CASSPSSGGPPDTQYF TGTGCCAGCAGCCCATCTAGCGGGGGGCCCCCAGATACGCAGTATTTT